This T cell receptor (beta chain) was identified in a study of lung T cells in sarcoidosis with Löfgren's syndrome. This CDR3 comprises 12 residues. The germline V gene encodes CDR1 DFQATT and CDR2 SNEGSKA (reference sequence). Trimming removed 3 bases at V and 4 bases at J, with 9 bases between. Study outcomes and limitations: Multiple Löfgren's syndrome patients reportedly shared TRAV12-1 and TRBV2 CDR3 motifs. Paired TRAV12-1/TRBV2 TCRs showed CDR3 homology and preferential pairing. Löfgren's syndrome patients reportedly showed greatest TRAV12-1 and TRBV2 expansion versus controls. These T cells were suggested, not shown, to recognize a putative antigen.

TCRdb called the reads again in MiXCR, with one record for every CDR3 protein. Counted here are tens of thousands of distinct CDR3 sequences, less than 25% occurring once; the ten biggest clones make up 2% to 2.5%. This clonotype has a count of ten or more. Its antigen is unknown. This chain connects TRBV20-1 to TRBJ2-5, with D maybe TRBD2 (6 bases). Sequenced: CD4+ T cells from PBMCs. This TCR was sampled from a human donor with sarcoidosis (Löfgren's syndrome or another form), or a control subject (not recorded which). The CDR3, as DNA: TGCAGTGCTAGGACTAGTGGAGAGACCCAGTACTTC. This translates into CSARTSGETQYF.